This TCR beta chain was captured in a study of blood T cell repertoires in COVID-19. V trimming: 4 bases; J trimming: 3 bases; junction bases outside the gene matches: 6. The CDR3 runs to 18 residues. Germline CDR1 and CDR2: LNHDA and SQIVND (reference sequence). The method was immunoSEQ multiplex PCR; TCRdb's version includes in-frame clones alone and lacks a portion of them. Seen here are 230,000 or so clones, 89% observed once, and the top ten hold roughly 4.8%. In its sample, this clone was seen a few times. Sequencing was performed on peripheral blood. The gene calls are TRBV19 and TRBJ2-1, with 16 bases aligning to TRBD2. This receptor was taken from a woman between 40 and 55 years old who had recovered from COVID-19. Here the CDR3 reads CASSTGTSGRGFYNEQFF. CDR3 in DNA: TGTGCCAGTAGTACTGGGACTAGCGGGAGGGGATTCTACAATGAGCAGTTCTTC. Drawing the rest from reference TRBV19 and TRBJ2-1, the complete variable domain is DGGITQSPKYLFRKEGQNVTLSCEQNLNHDAMYWYRQDPGQGLRLIYYSQIVNDFQKGDIAEGYSVSREKKESFPLTVTSAQKNPTAFYLCASSTGTSGRGFYNEQFFGPGTRLTVL.